These T cell receptor beta chains were read from a single sample in a study of HIV-infected patients and healthy controls. A single record per CDR3 protein comes from TCRdb applying MiXCR to the 5' RACE reads. Among some 8,900 distinct CDR3 sequences listed, 8.4% were seen once. This specimen consisted of blood, obtained during antiretroviral therapy. These receptors all come from an adult with HIV infection. CDR3s include the opening cysteine and the closing phenylalanine or tryptophan. The D gene is left open where the match is weak. Clone size appears in some rows only: once, few, many, or a class for an expanded clone.

v_call	clone_size	j_call	d_call	cdr3_nt	cdr3_aa
TRBV6-6	-	TRBJ1-5	-	TGTGCCAGCAGAGACGAGGGATTTGAGGCCCAGCATTTT	CASRDEGFEAQHF
TRBV13	medium-sized	TRBJ1-2	TRBD1	TGTGCCAGCAGCTTCAGACAGGGTAACTATGGCTACACCTTC	CASSFRQGNYGYTF
TRBV20-1	medium-sized	TRBJ1-4	-	TGCAGTGCTAGTCAACCTAGGGACGGAGATGGAAAACTGTTTTTT	CSASQPRDGDGKLFF
TRBV7-6	medium-sized	TRBJ2-5	TRBD2	TGTGCCAGCAGCAAACTAGCGGGGTCTCAAGAGACCCAGTACTTC	CASSKLAGSQETQYF
TRBV18	many	TRBJ1-1	-	TGTGCCAGCTCACCCCTCGGCACTGAAGCTTTCTTT	CASSPLGTEAFF
TRBV10-3	many	TRBJ1-1	-	TGTGCCATCAGTTCGGGGGCCCCGAACACTGAAGCTTTCTTT	CAISSGAPNTEAFF
TRBV14	medium-sized	TRBJ2-1	TRBD1	TGTGCCAGCAGCCATCAAGGGGGCCATGAGCAGTTCTTC	CASSHQGGHEQFF
TRBV11-2	medium-sized	TRBJ2-7	-	TGTGCCAGCAGCTTAGGTAGCCTTGACAAATCCTACGAGCAGTACTTC	CASSLGSLDKSYEQYF
TRBV6-1	many	TRBJ1-1	-	TGTGCCAGCAGCACAGGAGCCACGAACACTGAAGCTTTCTTT	CASSTGATNTEAFF
TRBV7-2	many	TRBJ2-7	-	TGTGCCAGCAGCCCAACCCTATTGGGAGAGCAGTACTTC	CASSPTLLGEQYF
TRBV20-1	-	TRBJ1-2	TRBD1	TGCAGTGCTATCAGGGGACAGGCGGACTATGGCTACACCTTC	CSAIRGQADYGYTF
TRBV29-1	-	TRBJ2-7	TRBD1	TGCAGCGTTGAAGGAACCGACAGGGGTAGGGCCTACGAGCAGTACTTC	CSVEGTDRGRAYEQYF
TRBV30	medium-sized	TRBJ2-7	TRBD2	TGTGCCTGGAGTTTGCGGGGGGGCCCCTACGAGCAGTACTTC	CAWSLRGGPYEQYF
TRBV27	medium-sized	TRBJ2-1	TRBD1	TGTGCCAGCAGTCTCCTTACTCAGGGGGCGGTTGGCGTAGGGGGCAATGAGCAGTTCTTC	CASSLLTQGAVGVGGNEQFF
TRBV7-6	-	TRBJ2-1	-	TGTGCCAGCAGCCCCATGGTGGGATCTATCAGAGCTAGTGAGCAGTTCTTC	CASSPMVGSIRASEQFF
TRBV9	many	TRBJ2-2	-	TGTGCCAGCAGCCCAATAACAGGGAGCGACACCGGGGAGCTGTTTTTT	CASSPITGSDTGELFF
TRBV29-1	many	TRBJ2-5	TRBD2	TGCAGCGTTGATTTGCCAGCGGGGCCGGAGACCCAGTACTTC	CSVDLPAGPETQYF
TRBV11-3	few	TRBJ2-1	TRBD2	TGTGCCAGCAGCTTAGCACCGTCAGCGGGGGGGCCTTTCAATGAGCAGTTCTTC	CASSLAPSAGGPFNEQFF
TRBV27	-	TRBJ2-7	TRBD1	TGTGCCAGCAGTCCGCATACCGTCGACAGGGGTTCCTACGAGCAGTACTTC	CASSPHTVDRGSYEQYF
TRBV7-9	medium-sized	TRBJ2-1	TRBD2	TGTGCCAGCAGCTCTTACCCGCGACTAGCGGCGGATGAGCAGTTCTTC	CASSSYPRLAADEQFF
TRBV18	-	TRBJ1-4	-	TGTGCCAGCTCACCTAATACGGGGGACGAAAAACTGTTTTTT	CASSPNTGDEKLFF
TRBV27	-	TRBJ2-1	TRBD2	TGTGCCAGCGCAAGAGCGGGGAGCTCCTACAATGAGCAGTTCTTC	CASARAGSSYNEQFF
TRBV6-5	many	TRBJ2-1	TRBD1	TGTGCCAGCACCTCCGGACAGGGTTACCACAATGAGCAGTTCTTC	CASTSGQGYHNEQFF
TRBV30	-	TRBJ2-1	-	TGTGCCTGGAGTTCCGGCGGCTACAATGAGCAGTTCTTC	CAWSSGGYNEQFF
TRBV20-1	few	TRBJ2-4	-	TGCAGTGCTAAAGGGGCAGCCAAAAACATTCAGTACTTC	CSAKGAAKNIQYF
TRBV3-1	medium-sized	TRBJ2-3	-	TGTGCCAGCAGCCAAGAGCGGGGTGGAGATACGCAGTATTTT	CASSQERGGDTQYF
TRBV5-1	many	TRBJ1-5	-	TGCGCCAGCAGCTCCGGTCAACCAAATCAGCCCCAGCATTTT	CASSSGQPNQPQHF
TRBV9	many	TRBJ2-2	TRBD2	TGTGCCAGCAGCGTAGTAGCGGGAGATTCTTTTTGGCCCGGGGAGCTGTTTTTT	CASSVVAGDSFWPGELFF
TRBV20-1	-	TRBJ2-1	TRBD2	TGCAGTGCTACGGGACTAGCGGGGCCCTACAATGAGCAGTTCTTC	CSATGLAGPYNEQFF
TRBV12-3/TRBV12-4	medium-sized	TRBJ2-2	TRBD1	TGTGCCAGCAGTCCGGGACAGGGGGCTGGCGGGGAGCTGTTTTTT	CASSPGQGAGGELFF
TRBV19	-	TRBJ2-1	TRBD2	TGTGCCAGTACCCTTAGCGGGAAGGCCTACAATGAGCAGTTCTTC	CASTLSGKAYNEQFF
TRBV20-1	few	TRBJ1-3	TRBD1	TGCAGTGCTGAAGCAGGGGGGTTAGGAAACACCATATATTTT	CSAEAGGLGNTIYF
TRBV20-1	many	TRBJ2-6	TRBD1	TGCAGTGCTGAGGACAGGCGAGGGGCCAACGTCCTGACTTTC	CSAEDRRGANVLTF
TRBV15	once	TRBJ1-1	-	TGTGCCACCAGCAGAGATCCCAACACTGAAGCTTTCTTT	CATSRDPNTEAFF
TRBV27	-	TRBJ1-1	TRBD1	TGTGCCAGCGGAGGGACAGCAAAGAACAAAGGAGCTTTCTTT	CASGGTAKNKGAFF
TRBV15	-	TRBJ2-3	-	TGTGCCACCAGCAGTGGAGGGTCATACCAAGCTAGCACAGATACGCAGTATTTT	CATSSGGSYQASTDTQYF
TRBV20-1	-	TRBJ1-1	-	TGCAGTGCTGGGGGGAGAGACACTGAAGCTTTCTTT	CSAGGRDTEAFF
TRBV12-3/TRBV12-4	medium-sized	TRBJ2-3	TRBD2	TGTGCCAGCACTCTCGGACCTGGGGGGGGCACAGATACGCAGTATTTT	CASTLGPGGGTDTQYF
TRBV7-2	-	TRBJ2-1	TRBD1	TGTGCCAGCAGCTCGTCCGGACAGGGTTCGTATGAGCAGTTCTTC	CASSSSGQGSYEQFF
TRBV3-1	many	TRBJ2-1	TRBD2	TGTGCCAGCAGCCAACCCGCTACTAGCGGGGGGGCTATTGAGCAGTTCTTC	CASSQPATSGGAIEQFF